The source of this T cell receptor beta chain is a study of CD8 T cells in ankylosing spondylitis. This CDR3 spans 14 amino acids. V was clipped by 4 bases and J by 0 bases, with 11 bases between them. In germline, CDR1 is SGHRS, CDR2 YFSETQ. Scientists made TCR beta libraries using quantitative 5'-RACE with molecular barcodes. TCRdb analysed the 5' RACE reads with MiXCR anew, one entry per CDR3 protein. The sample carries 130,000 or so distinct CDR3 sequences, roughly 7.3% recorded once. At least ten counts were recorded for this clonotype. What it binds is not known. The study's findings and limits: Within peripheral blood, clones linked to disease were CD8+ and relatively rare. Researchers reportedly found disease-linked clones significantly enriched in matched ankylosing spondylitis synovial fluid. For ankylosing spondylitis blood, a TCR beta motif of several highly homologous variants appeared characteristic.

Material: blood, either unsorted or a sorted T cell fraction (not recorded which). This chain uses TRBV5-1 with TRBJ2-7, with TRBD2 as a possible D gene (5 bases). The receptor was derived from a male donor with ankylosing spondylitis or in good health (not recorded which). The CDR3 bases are TGCGCCAGCAGCCCCCGGGGTAACTCCTACGAGCAGTACTTC. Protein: CASSPRGNSYEQYF.